This entry concerns a single T cell receptor (beta chain). Trimming pared 3 bases from V and 0 bases from J, leaving 9 bases between. There are 15 residues in the CDR3. CDR1 and CDR2 (germline): KGHSH, LQKENI. Using immunoSEQ multiplex PCR, the repertoire was profiled, and TCRdb retains in-frame clones only, with some absent. The sample lists some 170,000 clones; about 93% were seen once. These data are taken from a study of T cell responses to AZD1222 COVID-19 vaccine. The sample here was peripheral blood, taken 28 days after the second dose of the MenACWY control vaccine. The origin of this receptor is an adult who received the MenACWY meningococcal vaccine as a control. The chain has TRBV18 and TRBJ1-5; D gene unclear. For the CDR3, the DNA is TGTGCCAGCTCACCGCGGCCAGCTAGCAATCAGCCCCAGCATTTT. Its translation is CASSPRPASNQPQHF.